The clone carrying this T cell receptor (beta chain) was recorded a few times. Peripheral blood from each donor was collected in a volume of approximately 10 milliliters. The germline CDR1 and CDR2 sequences are DFQATT and SNEGSKA (reference sequence). The CDR3 covers 14 residues. Trimming pared 0 bases from V and 0 bases from J, leaving 6 bases between. The source of the sample is a study of blood T cells in healthy people across ages. With a J-beta primer mix and a sample-barcoded 5' primer, a second PCR ran roughly 6 to 11 cycles. A template-switch adaptor containing 12 random nucleotides labeled each cDNA molecule. TCRdb analysed the 5' RACE reads with MiXCR anew, one entry per CDR3 protein. The top ten clones hold 0.65% to 0.95% of a sample with roughly 1 million distinct CDR3 sequences, less than 25% of them seen once. The same specimen was also included in a second study, on T cells of mothers and their children. This second study says: A few mothers and their six children, all healthy Caucasians, donated. Per mother, over 8 million TCR beta CDR3 reads were obtained; per child, about 3 million.

This TCR derives from a girl under 10 years old in good health. The chain is built from TRBV20-1 and TRBJ2-1; D is uncertain. The sequencing input was blood. CDR3 DNA sequence: TGCAGTGCTAGAGATCTGAGCTCCTACAATGAGCAGTTCTTC. This encodes CSARDLSSYNEQFF.